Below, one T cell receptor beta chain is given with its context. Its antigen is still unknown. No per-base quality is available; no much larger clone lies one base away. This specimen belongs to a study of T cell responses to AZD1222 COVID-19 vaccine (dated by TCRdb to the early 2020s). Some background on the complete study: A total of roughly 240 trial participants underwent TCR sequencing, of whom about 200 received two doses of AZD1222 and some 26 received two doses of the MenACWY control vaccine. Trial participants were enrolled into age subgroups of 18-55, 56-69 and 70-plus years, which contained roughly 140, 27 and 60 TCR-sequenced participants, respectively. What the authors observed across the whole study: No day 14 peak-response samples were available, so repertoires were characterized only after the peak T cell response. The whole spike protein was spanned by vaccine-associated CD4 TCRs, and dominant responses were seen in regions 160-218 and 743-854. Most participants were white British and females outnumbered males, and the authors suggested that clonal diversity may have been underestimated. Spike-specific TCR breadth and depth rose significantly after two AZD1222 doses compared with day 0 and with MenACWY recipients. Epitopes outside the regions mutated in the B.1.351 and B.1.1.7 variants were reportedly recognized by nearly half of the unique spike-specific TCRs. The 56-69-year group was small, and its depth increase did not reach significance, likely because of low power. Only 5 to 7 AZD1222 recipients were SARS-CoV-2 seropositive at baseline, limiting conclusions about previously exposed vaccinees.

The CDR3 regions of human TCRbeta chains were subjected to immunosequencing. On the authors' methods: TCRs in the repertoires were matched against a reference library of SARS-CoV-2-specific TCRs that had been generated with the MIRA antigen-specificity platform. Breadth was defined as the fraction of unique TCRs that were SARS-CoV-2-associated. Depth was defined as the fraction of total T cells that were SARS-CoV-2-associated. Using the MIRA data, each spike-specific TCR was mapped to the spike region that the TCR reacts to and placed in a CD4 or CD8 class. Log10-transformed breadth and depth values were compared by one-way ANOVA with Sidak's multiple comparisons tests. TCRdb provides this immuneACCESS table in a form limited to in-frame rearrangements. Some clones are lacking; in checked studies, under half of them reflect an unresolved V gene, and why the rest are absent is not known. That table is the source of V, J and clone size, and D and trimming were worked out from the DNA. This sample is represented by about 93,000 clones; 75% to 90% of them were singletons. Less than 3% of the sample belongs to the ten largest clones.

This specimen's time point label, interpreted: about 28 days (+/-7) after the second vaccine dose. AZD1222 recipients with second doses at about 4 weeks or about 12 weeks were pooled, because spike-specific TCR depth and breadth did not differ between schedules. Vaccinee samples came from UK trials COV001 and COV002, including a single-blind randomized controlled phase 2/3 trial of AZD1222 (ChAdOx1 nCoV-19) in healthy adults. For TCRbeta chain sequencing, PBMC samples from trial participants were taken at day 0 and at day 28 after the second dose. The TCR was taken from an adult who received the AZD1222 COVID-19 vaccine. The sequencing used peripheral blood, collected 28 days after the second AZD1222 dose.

The CDR3 reads as follows: CASSLNRANEQFF. DNA sequence: TGTGCCAGCAGCTTAAACAGGGCCAATGAGCAGTTCTTC. This receptor chain uses TRBV11-3 and TRBJ2-1, with TRBD1 perhaps the D gene, on 6 matching bases. Trimming at the junction amounts to 2 bases on V and 6 bases on J, and the germline ends lie 8 bases apart. The CDR3 covers 13 residues, taking in both the cysteine and the phenylalanine. Only the CDR3 portion is preserved as DNA: 39 bases, with reading frame beginning at the first base. From the germline V gene, CDR1 is SGHNT and CDR2 is YENEEA.